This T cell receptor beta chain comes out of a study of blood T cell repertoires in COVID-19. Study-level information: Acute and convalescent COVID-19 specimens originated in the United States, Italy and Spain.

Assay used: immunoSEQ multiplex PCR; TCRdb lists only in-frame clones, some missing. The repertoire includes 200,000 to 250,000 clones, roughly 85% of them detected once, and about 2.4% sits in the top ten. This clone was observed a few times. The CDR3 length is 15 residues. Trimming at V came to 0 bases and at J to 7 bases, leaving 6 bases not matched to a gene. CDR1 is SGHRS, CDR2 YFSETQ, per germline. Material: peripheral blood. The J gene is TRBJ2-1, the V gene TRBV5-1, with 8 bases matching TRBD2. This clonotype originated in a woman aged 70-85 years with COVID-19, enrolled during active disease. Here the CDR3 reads CASSLAAASGNEQFF. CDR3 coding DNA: TGCGCCAGCAGCTTGGCGGCGGCTAGCGGGAATGAGCAGTTCTTC.